This passage covers 17 T cell receptor beta chains from one sample sequenced in a study of blood T cell repertoires in COVID-19. Some clones are missing from TCRdb's copy, which holds only in-frame ones; the method was immunoSEQ multiplex PCR. The sample has about 140,000 clones, roughly 80% seen once; the top ten hold approximately 15%. The sequenced sample was peripheral blood. These receptors were obtained from a man in his fifties with acute or convalescent COVID-19.

To note about this clone: The identical CDR3 is also encoded by other nucleotide sequences in the sample. The chain carries TRBV30 and TRBJ2-1; D is uncertain. CDR1 and CDR2 (germline): GTSNPN, SVGIG (reference sequence). The CDR3 loop spans 11 amino acids. V shed 5 bases and J shed 4 bases, with 6 bases lying between them. CDR3 in amino acids: CAWDTYNEQFF. In DNA, the CDR3 is TGTGCCTGGGACACGTACAATGAGCAGTTCTTC.

The genes are TRBV11-2 and TRBJ1-4; D gene unclear. Per the germline V gene, CDR1 is SGHAT and CDR2 is FQNNGV. CDR3 size: 13 residues. The V end lost 3 bases, the J end lost 5 bases, and 7 bases lay between the germline ends. The CDR3 is CASSFGGNEKLFF. The DNA for the CDR3 is TGTGCCAGCAGCTTCGGAGGGAATGAAAAACTGTTTTTT.

The gene calls are TRBV9 and TRBJ1-3; 10 bases map to TRBD1. In germline, CDR1 is SGDLS, CDR2 YYNGEE. The CDR3 extends over 18 amino acids. Trimming cost V 4 bases and J 0 bases; bases outside gene matches: 10. The CDR3 nucleotides are TGTGCCAGCAGCCTTACCACAGGGACAGGGGACTCTGGAAACACCATATATTTT. Amino acid sequence: CASSLTTGTGDSGNTIYF.

This sequence joins TRBV11-2 and TRBJ2-5; 12 positions agree with TRBD2. From germline, CDR1 is SGHAT and CDR2 FQNNGV. The CDR3 loop spans 16 amino acids. V lost 3 bases and J lost 5; bases outside the gene matches: 7. The CDR3 DNA follows: TGTGCCAGCAGCTTCACTAGCGGGGGGCTCGATGAGACCCAGTACTTC. Its translation is CASSFTSGGLDETQYF. The full variable domain, with the rest looked up from reference TRBV11-2 and TRBJ2-5, is EAGVAQSPRYKIIEKRQSVAFWCNPISGHATLYWYQQILGQGPKLLIQFQNNGVVDDSQLPKDRFSAERLKGVDSTLKIQPAKLEDSAVYLCASSFTSGGLDETQYFGPGTRLLVL.

V gene TRBV10-1 combines with J gene TRBJ2-4; D might be TRBD1 (6 bases). The CDR3 is made up of 16 amino acids. Deletions cut 6 bases from V and 0 bases from J, with 15 bases between. Germline lookup yields CDR1 WNHNN and CDR2 SYGVQD (reference sequence). The CDR3 spells CASSTGTNIAKNIQYF. CDR3 DNA sequence: TGCGCCAGCAGCACCGGGACAAATATAGCCAAAAACATTCAGTACTTC.

The chain uses TRBV9 and TRBJ2-7; D perhaps matches TRBD2 (6 bases). Trimming left V 2 bases short and J 3 bases short, with 15 bases between. CDR1 SGDLS and CDR2 YYNGEE come from the germline V gene. There are 15 residues in the CDR3. The CDR3 loop reads CASSVSLGSGYEQYF. The CDR3 DNA reads as TGTGCCAGCAGCGTCTCCCTGGGTAGCGGCTACGAGCAGTACTTC.

V and J are TRBV28 and TRBJ2-1, with 11 bases identical to TRBD2. CDR3 length: 15 residues. Trimming took 3 bases from V and 7 from J; bases not matched to a gene: 5. The V gene's germline CDR1 is MDHEN and CDR2 SYDVKM. Here the CDR3 reads CASSLASGGWNEQFF. The CDR3 coding sequence is TGTGCCAGCAGTTTGGCTAGCGGGGGGTGGAATGAGCAGTTCTTC.

This clone was observed a handful of times. V gene TRBV4-2 combines with J gene TRBJ2-7; 10 positions match TRBD2. Trimming at V came to 4 bases and at J to 4 bases, leaving 10 bases not matched to a gene. The CDR3 loop spans 16 amino acids. CDR1 and CDR2 from the germline V gene are LGHNA and YNFKEQ. CDR3 sequence: CASSPKGSGGRYEQYF. The CDR3 DNA follows: TGTGCCAGCAGCCCCAAGGGTAGCGGGGGGAGGTACGAGCAGTACTTC.

This clone showed up just a few times. The chain uses TRBV4-2 and TRBJ1-1, with D hard to call. Germline loops: CDR1 LGHNA, CDR2 YNFKEQ. CDR3 length: 15 amino acids. V was pared by 4 bases and J by 4 bases, with 16 bases between. Written as DNA, the CDR3 is TGTGCCAGCAGCCCGGCCGGGAGGGCCGGCACTGAAGCTTTCTTT. Its protein is CASSPAGRAGTEAFF.

This chain joins TRBV5-4 and TRBJ2-7; a possible D gene is TRBD2 (6 bases). V was pared by 4 bases and J by 5 bases, with 13 bases between. Looked up from germline, CDR1 is SGHNT and CDR2 is YYREEE (reference sequence). This CDR3 spans 13 amino acids. CDR3 protein: CASSPPTSNEQYF. CDR3 bases: TGTGCCAGCAGCCCCCCGACTAGTAACGAGCAGTACTTC.

This clone was detected a few times. The chain couples TRBV5-5 to TRBJ1-1; 7 bases line up with TRBD1. Germline-derived CDR1 and CDR2 are SGHKS and YYEKEE (reference sequence). V trimming: 4 bases; J trimming: 6 bases; junction bases outside the gene matches: 12. This CDR3 has 15 amino acids. CDR3 DNA sequence: TGTGCCAGCAGCGAAGAGGGGGCCCCAGGGGCTGAAGCTTTCTTT. Amino acid sequence: CASSEEGAPGAEAFF. Combining the CDR3 with reference TRBV5-5 and TRBJ1-1 gives the whole variable domain DAGVTQSPTHLIKTRGQQVTLRCSPISGHKSVSWYQQVLGQGPQFIFQYYEKEERGRGNFPDRFSARQFPNYSSELNVNALLLGDSALYLCASSEEGAPGAEAFFGQGTRLTVV.

The chain employs TRBV9 and TRBJ1-6, with D perhaps matching TRBD1 (5 bases). Trimming removed 3 bases from V and 9 bases from J, with 13 bases in between. Germline assignment: CDR1 SGDLS and CDR2 YYNGEE. The CDR3 length is 14 residues. The CDR3 DNA sequence: TGTGCCAGCAGCGGGGGGGTTTCGAGTTCACCCCTCCACTTT. It is translated as CASSGGVSSSPLHF.

The chain employs TRBV11-2 and TRBJ2-7; D is unclear. V gave up 4 bases and J gave up 0 bases, with 7 bases separating them. Per germline, CDR1 SGHAT and CDR2 FQNNGV. The CDR3 is 13 residues long. The CDR3 spells CASSSQHSYEQYV. DNA of the CDR3: TGTGCCAGCAGCTCACAGCACTCCTACGAGCAGTACGTC.

This chain links TRBV7-6 with TRBJ2-3; D perhaps matches TRBD2 (5 bases). This CDR3 region has 14 residues. Germline values: CDR1 SGHVS, CDR2 FNYEAQ. Trimming took 1 base from V and 4 from J, leaving 9 bases between them. In nucleotides, the CDR3 is TGTGCCAGCAGCTTAGATCTAGCCCCAGATACGCAGTATTTT. This codes for CASSLDLAPDTQYF.

V is TRBV28 and J is TRBJ2-1; 7 bases map to TRBD2. This CDR3 has 17 residues. Germline V gene data show CDR1 as MDHEN and CDR2 as SYDVKM. Losses at the gene ends were 4 bases for V and 2 bases for J; bases not matched to a gene: 11. CDR3 sequence reads: CASSSRMGGSAYNEQFF. Here the CDR3 DNA reads TGTGCCAGCAGTTCACGAATGGGGGGGTCCGCCTACAATGAGCAGTTCTTC.

V is TRBV2 and J is TRBJ2-5, with 8 bases identical to TRBD2. CDR1 is SNHLY, CDR2 FYNNEI, per germline. The V and J ends lost 6 bases and 1 base, in that order; junction bases with no gene match: 13. The CDR3 runs to 17 residues. CDR3 region: CASRPHPSGGAQETQYF. The CDR3 bases are TGTGCCAGCAGGCCCCACCCTTCGGGGGGGGCCCAAGAGACCCAGTACTTC.

This clone came up a few times. The J gene is TRBJ2-6, the V gene TRBV5-5; 13 nucleotides agree with TRBD2. V was clipped by 1 base and J by 0 bases; unmatched bases: 4. The CDR3 totals 19 residues. The V gene's germline CDR1 is SGHKS and CDR2 YYEKEE (reference sequence). The CDR3 bases are TGTGCCAGCAGCTTGCGGACTAGCGGGGGACTCTCTGGGGCCAACGTCCTGACTTTC. Translating gives CASSLRTSGGLSGANVLTF.